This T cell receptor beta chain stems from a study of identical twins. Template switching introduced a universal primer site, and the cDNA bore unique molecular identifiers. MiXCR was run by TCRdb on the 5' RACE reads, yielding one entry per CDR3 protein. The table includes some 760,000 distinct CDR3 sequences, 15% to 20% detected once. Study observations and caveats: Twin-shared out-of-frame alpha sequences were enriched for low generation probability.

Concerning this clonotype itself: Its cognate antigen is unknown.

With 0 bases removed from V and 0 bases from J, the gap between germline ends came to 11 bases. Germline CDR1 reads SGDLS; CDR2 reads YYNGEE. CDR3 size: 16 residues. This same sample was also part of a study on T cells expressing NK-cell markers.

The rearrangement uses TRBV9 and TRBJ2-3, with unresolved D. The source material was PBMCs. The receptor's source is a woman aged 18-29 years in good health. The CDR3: CASSVGGATSTDTQYF. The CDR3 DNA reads TGTGCCAGCAGCGTAGGCGGCGCTACTAGCACAGATACGCAGTATTTT.